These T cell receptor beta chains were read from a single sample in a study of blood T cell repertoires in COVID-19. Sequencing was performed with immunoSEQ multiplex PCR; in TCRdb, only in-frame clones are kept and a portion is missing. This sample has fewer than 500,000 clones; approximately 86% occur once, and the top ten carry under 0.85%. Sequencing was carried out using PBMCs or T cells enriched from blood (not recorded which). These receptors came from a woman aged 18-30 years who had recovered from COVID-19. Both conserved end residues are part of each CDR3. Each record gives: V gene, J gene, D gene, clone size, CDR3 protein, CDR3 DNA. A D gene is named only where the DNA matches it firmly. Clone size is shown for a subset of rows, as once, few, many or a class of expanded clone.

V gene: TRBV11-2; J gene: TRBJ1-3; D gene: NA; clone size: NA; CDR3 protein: CASSLGAGTNTIYF; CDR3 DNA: TGTGCCAGCAGCTTAGGCGCGGGGACAAACACCATATATTTT
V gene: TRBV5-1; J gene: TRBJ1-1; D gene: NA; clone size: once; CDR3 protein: CASSSPFEAFF; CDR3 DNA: TGCGCCAGCAGCTCTCCTTTTGAAGCTTTCTTT
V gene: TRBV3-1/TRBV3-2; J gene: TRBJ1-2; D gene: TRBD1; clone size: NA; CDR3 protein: CASSQDPQGVKKGYTF; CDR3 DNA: TGTGCCAGCAGCCAAGACCCCCAGGGGGTAAAAAAAGGCTACACCTTC
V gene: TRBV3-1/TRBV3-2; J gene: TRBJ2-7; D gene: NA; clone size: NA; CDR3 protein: CASSLDTDPYEQYF; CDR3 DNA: TGTGCCAGCAGCCTTGACACGGATCCCTACGAGCAGTACTTC
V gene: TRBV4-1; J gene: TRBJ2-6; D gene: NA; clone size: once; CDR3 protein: CASSRVPYFGANVLTF; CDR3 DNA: TGCGCCAGCAGCCGCGTGCCGTACTTTGGGGCCAACGTCCTGACTTTC
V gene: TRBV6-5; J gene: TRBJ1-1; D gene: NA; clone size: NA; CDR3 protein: CASSYSRLRNTEAFF; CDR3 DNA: TGTGCCAGCAGTTACTCCAGACTGAGGAACACTGAAGCTTTCTTT
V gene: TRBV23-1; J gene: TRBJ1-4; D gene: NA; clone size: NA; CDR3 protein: CASSPEIGGVEKLFF; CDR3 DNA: TGCGCCAGCAGTCCAGAGATAGGAGGTGTTGAAAAACTGTTTTTT
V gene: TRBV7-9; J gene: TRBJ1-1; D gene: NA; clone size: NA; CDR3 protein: CASRSGDTEAFF; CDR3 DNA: TGTGCCAGCAGATCCGGGGACACTGAAGCTTTCTTT
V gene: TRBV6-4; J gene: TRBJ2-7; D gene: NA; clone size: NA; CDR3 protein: CASSDSSPFSYEQYF; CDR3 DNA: TGTGCCAGCAGTGACTCGAGTCCTTTCTCCTACGAGCAGTACTTC
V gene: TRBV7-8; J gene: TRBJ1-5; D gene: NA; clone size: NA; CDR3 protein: CASSLRASGEPQPQHF; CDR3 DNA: TGTGCCAGCAGCTTAAGGGCATCAGGGGAACCCCAGCCCCAGCATTTT
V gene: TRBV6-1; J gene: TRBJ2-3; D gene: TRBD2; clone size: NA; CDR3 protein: CAVAGGFTDTQYF; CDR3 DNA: TGTGCCGTAGCGGGGGGTTTCACAGATACGCAGTATTTT
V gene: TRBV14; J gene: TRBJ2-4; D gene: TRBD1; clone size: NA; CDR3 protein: CASSQTGAGIQYF; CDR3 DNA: TGTGCCAGCAGCCAAACAGGGGCTGGCATTCAGTACTTC
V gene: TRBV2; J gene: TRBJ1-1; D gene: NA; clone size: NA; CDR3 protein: CASSQRGGTNTEAFF; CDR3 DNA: TGTGCCAGCAGCCAGCGGGGAGGAACGAACACTGAAGCTTTCTTT
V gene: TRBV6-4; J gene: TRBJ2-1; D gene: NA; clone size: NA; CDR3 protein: CASSDGPSSYNEQFF; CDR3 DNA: TGTGCCAGCAGTGATGGGCCCAGCTCCTACAATGAGCAGTTCTTC
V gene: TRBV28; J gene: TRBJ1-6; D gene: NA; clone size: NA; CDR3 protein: CASSPGGLSNLHF; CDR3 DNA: TGTGCCAGCAGTCCGGGGGGCCTTAGCAACCTCCACTTT
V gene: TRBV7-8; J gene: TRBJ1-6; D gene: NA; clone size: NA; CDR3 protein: CASSSSVYNSPLHF; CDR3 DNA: TGTGCCAGCAGCTCATCGGTGTATAATTCACCCCTCCACTTT
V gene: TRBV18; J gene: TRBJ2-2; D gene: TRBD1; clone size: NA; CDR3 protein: CASSPQTRTGGSGELFF; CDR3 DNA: TGTGCCAGCTCACCCCAGACGCGGACAGGGGGGTCCGGGGAGCTGTTTTTT
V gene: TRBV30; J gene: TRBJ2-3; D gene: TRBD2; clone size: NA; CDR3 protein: CACRTSGGFSTDTQYF; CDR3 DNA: TGTGCCTGCAGGACTAGCGGGGGGTTTAGCACAGATACGCAGTATTTT
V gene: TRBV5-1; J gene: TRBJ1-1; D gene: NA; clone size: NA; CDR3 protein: CASSPGSSGGEAEAFF; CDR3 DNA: TGCGCCAGCAGCCCCGGGTCCAGCGGGGGGGAGGCTGAAGCTTTCTTT
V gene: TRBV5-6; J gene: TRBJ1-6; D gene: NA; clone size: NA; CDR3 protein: CASSLWESSSYNSPLHF; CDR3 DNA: TGTGCCAGCAGCTTGTGGGAGTCAAGCTCCTATAATTCACCCCTCCACTTT
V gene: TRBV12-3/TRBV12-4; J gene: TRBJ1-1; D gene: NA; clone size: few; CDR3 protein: CASRRTVVEAFF; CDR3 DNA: TGTGCCAGCCGAAGGACAGTAGTTGAAGCTTTCTTT
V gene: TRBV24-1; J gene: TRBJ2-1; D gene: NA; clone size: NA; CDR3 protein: CATSSSRGSSYNEQFF; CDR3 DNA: TGTGCCACCAGCTCAAGCAGGGGAAGCTCCTACAATGAGCAGTTCTTC
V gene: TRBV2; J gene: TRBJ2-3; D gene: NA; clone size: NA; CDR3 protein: CASSLLTDTQYF; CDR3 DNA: TGTGCCAGCAGTCTACTCACAGATACGCAGTATTTT
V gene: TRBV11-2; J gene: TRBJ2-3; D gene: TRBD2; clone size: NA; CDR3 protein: CASSSYRLAGRYF; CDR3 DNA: TGTGCCAGCAGCTCTTACCGACTAGCGGGGAGGTATTTT
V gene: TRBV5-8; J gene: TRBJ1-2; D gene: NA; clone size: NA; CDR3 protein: CASSLFQGYYGYTF; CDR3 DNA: TGTGCCAGCAGTCTTTTTCAGGGGTACTATGGCTACACCTTC
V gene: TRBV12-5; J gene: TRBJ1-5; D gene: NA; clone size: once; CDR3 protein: CASGSLGGMDRRDQPQHF; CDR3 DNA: TGTGCTAGTGGTTCTTTGGGGGGGATGGACAGACGCGATCAGCCCCAGCATTTT
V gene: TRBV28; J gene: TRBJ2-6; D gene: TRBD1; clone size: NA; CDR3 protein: CASSLDRGLSGANVLTF; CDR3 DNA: TGTGCCAGCAGCCTCGACAGGGGGCTGTCTGGGGCCAACGTCCTGACTTTC
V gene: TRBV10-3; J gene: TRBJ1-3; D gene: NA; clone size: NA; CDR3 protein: CAISSQDLGFGNTIYF; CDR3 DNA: TGTGCCATCAGTTCACAGGATTTAGGTTTTGGAAACACCATATATTTT
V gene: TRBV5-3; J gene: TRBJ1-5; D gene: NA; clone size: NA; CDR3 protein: CARSLAGSGGYQPQHF; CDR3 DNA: TGTGCCAGAAGCTTGGCCGGCAGCGGGGGATATCAGCCCCAGCATTTT
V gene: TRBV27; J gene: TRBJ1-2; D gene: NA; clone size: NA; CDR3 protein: CASSPRPGTFWDYTF; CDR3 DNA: TGTGCCAGCAGTCCCCGGCCGGGAACCTTCTGGGACTACACCTTC
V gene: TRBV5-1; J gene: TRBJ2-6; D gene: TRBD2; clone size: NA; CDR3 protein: CASSLSGGGANVLTF; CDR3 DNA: TGCGCCAGCAGCTTGTCGGGAGGTGGGGCCAACGTCCTGACTTTC